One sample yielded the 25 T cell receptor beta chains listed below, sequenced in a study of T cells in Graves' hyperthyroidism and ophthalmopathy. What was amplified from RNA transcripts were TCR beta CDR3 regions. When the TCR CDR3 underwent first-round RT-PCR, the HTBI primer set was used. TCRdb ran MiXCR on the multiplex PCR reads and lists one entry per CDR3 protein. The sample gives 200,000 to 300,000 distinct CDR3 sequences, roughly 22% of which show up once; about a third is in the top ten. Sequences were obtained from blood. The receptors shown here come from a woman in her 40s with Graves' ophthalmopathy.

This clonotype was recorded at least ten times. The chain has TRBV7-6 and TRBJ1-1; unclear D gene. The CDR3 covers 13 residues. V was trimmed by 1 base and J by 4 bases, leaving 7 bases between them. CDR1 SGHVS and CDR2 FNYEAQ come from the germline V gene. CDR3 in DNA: TGTGCCAGCAGCTTAGTAAGTAGCACTGAAGCTTTCTTT. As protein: CASSLVSSTEAFF.

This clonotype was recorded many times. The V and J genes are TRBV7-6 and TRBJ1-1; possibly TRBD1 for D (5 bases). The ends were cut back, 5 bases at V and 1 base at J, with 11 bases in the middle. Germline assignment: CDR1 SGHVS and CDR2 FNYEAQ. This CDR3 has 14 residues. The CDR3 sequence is CASSPGGSNTEAFF. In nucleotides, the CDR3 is TGTGCCAGCAGCCCCGGGGGTTCGAACACTGAAGCTTTCTTT.

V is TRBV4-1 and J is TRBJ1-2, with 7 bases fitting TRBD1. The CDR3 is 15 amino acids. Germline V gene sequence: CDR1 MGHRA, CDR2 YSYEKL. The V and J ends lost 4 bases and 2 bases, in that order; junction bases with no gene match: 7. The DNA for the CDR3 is TGCGCCAGCAGCCTGACAGGGACTGAAAACTATGGCTACACCTTC. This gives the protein CASSLTGTENYGYTF.

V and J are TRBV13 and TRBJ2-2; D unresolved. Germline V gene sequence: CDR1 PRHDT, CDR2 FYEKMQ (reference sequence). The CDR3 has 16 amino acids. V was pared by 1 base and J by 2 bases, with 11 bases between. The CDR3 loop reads CASSLVGSVNTGELFF. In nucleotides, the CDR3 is TGTGCCAGCAGCTTAGTTGGTTCTGTTAACACCGGGGAGCTGTTTTTT.

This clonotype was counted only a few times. The CDR3 DNA reads as TGTGCCAGCAGTTTTGGGGGGGCTACCTACGAGCAGTACTTC. Translation gives CASSFGGATYEQYF. This rearrangement joins TRBV28 to TRBJ2-7, with D maybe TRBD2 (7 bases). Germline CDR1 MDHEN, CDR2 SYDVKM. The CDR3 spans 14 residues. V was shortened by 3 bases and J by 2 bases, with 11 bases between the two germline ends.

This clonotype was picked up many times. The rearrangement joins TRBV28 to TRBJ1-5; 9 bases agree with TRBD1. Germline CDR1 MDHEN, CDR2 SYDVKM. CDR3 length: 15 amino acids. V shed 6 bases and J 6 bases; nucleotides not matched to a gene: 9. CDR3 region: CASSPRGQGSQPQHF. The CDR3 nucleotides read TGTGCCAGCAGCCCCAGGGGACAGGGTAGTCAGCCCCAGCATTTT.

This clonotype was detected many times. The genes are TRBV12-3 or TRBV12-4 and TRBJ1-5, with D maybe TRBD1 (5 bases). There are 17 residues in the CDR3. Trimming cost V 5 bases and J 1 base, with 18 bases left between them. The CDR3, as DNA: TGTGCCAGCAGTCCTCCCCGGACACCGAGGAGCAATCAGCCCCAGCATTTT. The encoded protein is CASSPPRTPRSNQPQHF.

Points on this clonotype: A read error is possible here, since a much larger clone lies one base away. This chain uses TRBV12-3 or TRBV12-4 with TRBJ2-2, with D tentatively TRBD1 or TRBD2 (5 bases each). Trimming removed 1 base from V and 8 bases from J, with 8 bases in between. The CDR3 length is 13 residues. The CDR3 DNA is TGTGCCAGCAGTTTAGTGAGGGGAGGGGAGCTGTTTTTT. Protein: CASSLVRGGELFF.

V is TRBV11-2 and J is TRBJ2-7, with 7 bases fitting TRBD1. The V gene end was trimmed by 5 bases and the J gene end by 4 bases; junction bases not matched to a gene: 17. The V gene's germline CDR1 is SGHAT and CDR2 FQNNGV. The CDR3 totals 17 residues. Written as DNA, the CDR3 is TGTGCCAGCAGCACCTGGCTACAGGGGCTCCAAGATTACGAGCAGTACTTC. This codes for CASSTWLQGLQDYEQYF.

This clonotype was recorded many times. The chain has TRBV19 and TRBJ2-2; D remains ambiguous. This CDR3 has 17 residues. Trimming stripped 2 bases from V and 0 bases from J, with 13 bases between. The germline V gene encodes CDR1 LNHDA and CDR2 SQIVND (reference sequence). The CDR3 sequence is CASSIFTVLANTGELFF. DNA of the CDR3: TGTGCCAGTAGTATATTCACGGTACTTGCGAACACCGGGGAGCTGTTTTTT.

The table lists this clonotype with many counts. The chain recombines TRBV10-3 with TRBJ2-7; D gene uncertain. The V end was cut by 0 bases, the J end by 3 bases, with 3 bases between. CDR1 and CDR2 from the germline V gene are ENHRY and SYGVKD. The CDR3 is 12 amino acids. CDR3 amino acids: CAISESDYEQYF. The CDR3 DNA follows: TGTGCCATCAGTGAGTCAGACTACGAGCAGTACTTC.

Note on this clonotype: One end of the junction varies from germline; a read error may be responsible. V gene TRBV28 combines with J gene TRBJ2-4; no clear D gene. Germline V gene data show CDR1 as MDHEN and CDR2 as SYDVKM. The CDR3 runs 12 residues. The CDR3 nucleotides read TGTGCCGGCAGTACCCGATTTGGCATTCAGTACTTC. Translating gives CAGSTRFGIQYF. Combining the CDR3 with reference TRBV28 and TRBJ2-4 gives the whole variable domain DVKVTQSSRYLVKRTGEKVFLECVQDMDHENMFWYRQDPGLGLRLIYFSYDVKMKEKGDIPEGYSVSREKKERFSLILESASTNQTSMYLCAGSTRFGIQYFGAGTRLSVL.

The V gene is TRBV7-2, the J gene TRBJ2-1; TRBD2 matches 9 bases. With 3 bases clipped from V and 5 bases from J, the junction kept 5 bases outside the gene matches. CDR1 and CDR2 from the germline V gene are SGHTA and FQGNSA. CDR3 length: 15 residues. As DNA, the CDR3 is TGTGCCAGCAGCTTGGGGACTAGCCGGAACAATGAGCAGTTCTTC. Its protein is CASSLGTSRNNEQFF. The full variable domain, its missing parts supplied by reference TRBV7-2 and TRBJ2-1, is GAGVSQSPSNKVTEKGKDVELRCDPISGHTALYWYRQSLGQGLEFLIYFQGNSAPDKSGLPSDRFSAERTGGSVSTLTIQRTQQEDSAVYLCASSLGTSRNNEQFFGPGTRLTVL.

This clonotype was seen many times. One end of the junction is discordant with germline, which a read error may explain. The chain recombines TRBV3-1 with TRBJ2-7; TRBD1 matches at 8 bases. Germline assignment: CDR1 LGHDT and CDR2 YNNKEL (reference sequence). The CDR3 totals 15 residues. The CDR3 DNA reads TGCGCCAGCAGCCAAGATCCAGGGGGCAGCTACGAGCAGTACTTC. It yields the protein CASSQDPGGSYEQYF.

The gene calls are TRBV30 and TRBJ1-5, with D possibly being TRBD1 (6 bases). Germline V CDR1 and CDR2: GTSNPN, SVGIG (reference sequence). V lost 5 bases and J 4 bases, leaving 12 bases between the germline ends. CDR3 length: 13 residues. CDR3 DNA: TGTGCCTGGGGTGGGCAGGGGAATCAGCCCCAGCATTTT. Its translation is CAWGGQGNQPQHF. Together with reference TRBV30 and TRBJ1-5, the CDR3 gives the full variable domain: SQTIHQWPATLVQPVGSPLSLECTVEGTSNPNLYWYRQAAGRGLQLLFYSVGIGQISSEVPQNLSASRPQDRQFILSSKKLLLSDSGFYLCAWGGQGNQPQHFGDGTRLSIL.

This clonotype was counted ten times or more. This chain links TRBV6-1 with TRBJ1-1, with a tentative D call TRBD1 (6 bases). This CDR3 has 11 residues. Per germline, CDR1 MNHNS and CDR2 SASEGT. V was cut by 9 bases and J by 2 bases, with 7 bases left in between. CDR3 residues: CASGTNTEAFF. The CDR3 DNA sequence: TGTGCCAGTGGGACAAACACTGAAGCTTTCTTT.

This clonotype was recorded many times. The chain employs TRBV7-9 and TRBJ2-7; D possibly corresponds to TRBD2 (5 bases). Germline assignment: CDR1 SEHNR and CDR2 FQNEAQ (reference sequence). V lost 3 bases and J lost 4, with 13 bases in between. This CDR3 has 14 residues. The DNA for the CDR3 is TGTGCCAGCAGCTTGACTATAACAAGATACGAGCAGTACTTC. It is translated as CASSLTITRYEQYF.

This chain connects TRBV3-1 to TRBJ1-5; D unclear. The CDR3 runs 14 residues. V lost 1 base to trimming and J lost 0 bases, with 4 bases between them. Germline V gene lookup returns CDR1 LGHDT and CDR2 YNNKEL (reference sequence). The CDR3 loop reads CASSQVISNQPQHF. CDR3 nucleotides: TGTGCCAGCAGCCAAGTCATTAGCAATCAGCCCCAGCATTTT.

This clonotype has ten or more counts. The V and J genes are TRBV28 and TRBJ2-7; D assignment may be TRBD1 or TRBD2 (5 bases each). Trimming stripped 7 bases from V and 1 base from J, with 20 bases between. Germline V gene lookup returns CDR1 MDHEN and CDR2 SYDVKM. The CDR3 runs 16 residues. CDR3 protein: CASIRKVRDPSYEQYF. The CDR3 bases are TGTGCCAGCATCCGTAAAGTCCGGGACCCATCCTACGAGCAGTACTTC.

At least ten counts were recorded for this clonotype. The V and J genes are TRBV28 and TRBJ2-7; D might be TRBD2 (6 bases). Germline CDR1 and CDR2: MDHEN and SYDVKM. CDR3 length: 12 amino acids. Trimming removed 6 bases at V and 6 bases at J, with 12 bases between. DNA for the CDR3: TGTGCCAGCAGGAGGACTAAAGCCGAGCAGTACTTC. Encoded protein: CASRRTKAEQYF. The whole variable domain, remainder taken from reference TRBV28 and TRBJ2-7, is DVKVTQSSRYLVKRTGEKVFLECVQDMDHENMFWYRQDPGLGLRLIYFSYDVKMKEKGDIPEGYSVSREKKERFSLILESASTNQTSMYLCASRRTKAEQYFGPGTRLTVT.

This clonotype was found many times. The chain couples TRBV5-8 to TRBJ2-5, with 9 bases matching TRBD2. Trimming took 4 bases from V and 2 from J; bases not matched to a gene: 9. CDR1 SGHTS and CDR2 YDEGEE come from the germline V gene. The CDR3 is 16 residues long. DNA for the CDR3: TGTGCCAGCAGCCCTTGGGGGCTAGCGGGACAAGAGACCCAGTACTTC. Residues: CASSPWGLAGQETQYF.

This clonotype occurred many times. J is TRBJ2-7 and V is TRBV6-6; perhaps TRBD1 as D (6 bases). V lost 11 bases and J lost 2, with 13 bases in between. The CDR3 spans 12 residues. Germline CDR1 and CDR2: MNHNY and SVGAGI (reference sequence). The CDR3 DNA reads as TGTGCCGGTCAGGACAGAGCCTACGAGCAGTACTTC. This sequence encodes CAGQDRAYEQYF.

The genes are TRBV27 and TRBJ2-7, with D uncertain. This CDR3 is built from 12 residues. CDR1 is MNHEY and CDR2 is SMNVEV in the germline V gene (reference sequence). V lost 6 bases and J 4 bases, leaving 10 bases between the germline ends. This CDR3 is CASSSVRYEQYF. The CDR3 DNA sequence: TGTGCCAGCAGCTCCGTGCGGTACGAGCAGTACTTC.

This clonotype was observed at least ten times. CDR3 residues: CASRPVGRKNNEQFF. The CDR3 bases are TGTGCCAGCAGACCAGTGGGGCGGAAAAACAATGAGCAGTTCTTC. The genes are TRBV12-3 or TRBV12-4 and TRBJ2-1, with D perhaps TRBD1 (5 bases). CDR3 size: 15 residues. Trimming pared 6 bases from V and 5 bases from J, leaving 17 bases between.

CDR3 DNA: TGCGCCAGCAGCTTGGACGGGATGGTTGCGGCTTTCTTT. Protein: CASSLDGMVAAFF. The chain combines TRBV5-1 with TRBJ1-1; D gene unclear. The CDR3 extends over 13 amino acids. Germline CDR1 is SGHRS and CDR2 is YFSETQ. V was pared by 0 bases and J by 11 bases, with 14 bases between.